This T cell receptor beta chain was identified during a study of T cells after posttransplantation cyclophosphamide. Measured with immunoSEQ multiplex PCR; TCRdb has only the in-frame clones, and not every one. The top ten clones hold approximately 0.098% of a sample with tens of thousands of clones, over 75% of them seen once. Details on this clone: The antigen is undetermined.

Study-wide points: Recipient CMV seropositivity and CMV reactivation strongly tracked TRB clonality. Blood and skin or GI T cell repertoires showed limited TRB overlap.

The naive gate required viable CD3+CD4+ or CD3+CD8+ cells with CCR7+CD45RA+CD45RO-CD95-CD27+CD28+ phenotype. This TCR was recovered from a man between 25 and 39 years old in good health and a related stem cell transplant donor. The sequenced sample consisted of naive CD4+ T cells sorted from blood.

As DNA, the CDR3 is TGCAGCGCCGCTAGGCAGGGTCCCAACGAGCAGTACTTC. It is translated as CSAARQGPNEQYF. The chain employs TRBV29-1 and TRBJ2-5, with D possibly TRBD1 on 5 matching bases. The DNA end is a closer match to TRBJ2-7, so the J assignment may be wrong. The CDR3 spans 13 residues. Germline values: CDR1 SQVTM, CDR2 ANQGSEA.